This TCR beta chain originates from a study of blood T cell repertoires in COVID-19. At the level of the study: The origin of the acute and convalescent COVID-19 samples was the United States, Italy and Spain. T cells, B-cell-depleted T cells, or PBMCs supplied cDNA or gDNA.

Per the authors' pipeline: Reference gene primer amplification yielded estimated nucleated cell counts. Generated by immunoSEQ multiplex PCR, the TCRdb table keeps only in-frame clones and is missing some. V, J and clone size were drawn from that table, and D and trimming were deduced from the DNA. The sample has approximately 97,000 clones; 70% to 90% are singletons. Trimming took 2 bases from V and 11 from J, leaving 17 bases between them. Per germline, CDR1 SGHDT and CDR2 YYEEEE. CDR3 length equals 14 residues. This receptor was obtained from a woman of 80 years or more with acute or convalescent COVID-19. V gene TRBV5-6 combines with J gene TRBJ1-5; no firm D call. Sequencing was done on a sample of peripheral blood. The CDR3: CASSFVVVGRAQHF. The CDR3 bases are TGTGCCAGCAGCTTTGTGGTGGTAGGGCGGGCCCAGCATTTT.